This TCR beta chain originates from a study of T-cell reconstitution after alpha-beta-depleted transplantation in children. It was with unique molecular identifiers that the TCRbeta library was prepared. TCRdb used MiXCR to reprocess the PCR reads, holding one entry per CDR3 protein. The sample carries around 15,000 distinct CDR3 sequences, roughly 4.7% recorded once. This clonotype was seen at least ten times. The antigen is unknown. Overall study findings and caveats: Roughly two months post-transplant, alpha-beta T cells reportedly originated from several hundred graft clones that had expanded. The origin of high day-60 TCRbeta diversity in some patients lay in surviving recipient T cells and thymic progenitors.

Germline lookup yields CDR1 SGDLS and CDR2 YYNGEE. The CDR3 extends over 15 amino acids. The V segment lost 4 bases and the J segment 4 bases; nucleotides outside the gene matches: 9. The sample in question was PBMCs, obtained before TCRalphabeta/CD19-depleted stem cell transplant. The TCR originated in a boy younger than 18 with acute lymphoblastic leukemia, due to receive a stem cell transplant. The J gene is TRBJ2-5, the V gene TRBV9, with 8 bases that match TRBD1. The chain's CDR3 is CASSSDGQGRETQYF. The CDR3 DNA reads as TGTGCCAGCAGCTCAGACGGACAGGGAAGAGAGACCCAGTACTTC.